Shown below are 26 T cell receptor beta chains from a single sample sequenced in a study of Ad26.COV2.S vaccination and SARS-CoV-2 variants. The data were produced by immunoSEQ multiplex PCR, yet TCRdb's version contains in-frame clones alone and is incomplete. This sample has fewer than 500,000 clones, with 75% to 95% found just once. Regarding treatment: 15 to 20 received Ad26.COV2.S at low or high dose, single or two shots; 5 received placebo; per-sample allocation not given. It was on day 63 after the first vaccine or placebo injection that samples were taken. The sample in question was peripheral blood, obtained in a trial of Ad26.COV2.S vaccine versus placebo. These receptors were taken from a person aged 18-65 years who received the Ad26.COV2.S COVID-19 vaccine or a placebo.

The rearrangement uses TRBV24-1 and TRBJ2-3; D is unresolved. V lost 1 base to trimming and J lost 6 bases, with 10 bases between them. Germline CDR1 KGHDR, CDR2 SFDVKD. The CDR3 is 14 residues long. CDR3: CATSDFPGWDTQYF. CDR3 bases: TGTGCCACCAGTGATTTTCCGGGCTGGGATACGCAGTATTTT.

This sequence joins TRBV12-5 and TRBJ1-1, with 8 bases matching TRBD1. Germline V lookup: CDR1 LGHNT, CDR2 FRNRAP. The CDR3 runs 12 residues. J gave up 11 bases and V 5 bases, and 7 bases lay outside the gene matches. CDR3 in amino acids: CASGLGQGLAFF. The CDR3 bases are TGTGCTAGTGGTCTAGGACAGGGACTCGCTTTCTTT.

J is TRBJ2-3 and V is TRBV30, with 13 bases aligning to TRBD2. The CDR3 is made up of 15 amino acids. Germline V gives CDR1 GTSNPN, CDR2 SVGIG (reference sequence). V gave up 7 bases and J gave up 6 bases; unmatched junction bases: 10. This CDR3 is CAFQGLAGVTDTQYF. The DNA for the CDR3 is TGTGCCTTTCAAGGACTAGCGGGAGTAACGGATACGCAGTATTTT.

The V call is TRBV6-5, the J call TRBJ1-3; maybe TRBD1 (6 bases). Trimming removed 2 bases from V and 3 bases from J, with 11 bases in between. The CDR3 runs to 15 residues. CDR1 is MNHEY, CDR2 SVGAGI, per germline. The CDR3 nucleotides are TGTGCCAGCAGTTACCGCGGACAGATTGGAAACACCATATATTTT. Translation gives CASSYRGQIGNTIYF.

J is TRBJ2-1 and V is TRBV27; 8 bases agree with TRBD2. The germline V gene has CDR1 MNHEY and CDR2 SMNVEV (reference sequence). V gave up 5 bases and J gave up 3 bases; unmatched junction bases: 6. The CDR3 contains 15 residues. CDR3 coding DNA: TGTGCCAGCAGTCTAGCGGGTCCTCTCTACAATGAGCAGTTCTTC. This gives the protein CASSLAGPLYNEQFF.

The chain combines TRBV7-2 with TRBJ1-2; 11 positions agree with TRBD1. Germline CDR1 is SGHTA and CDR2 is FQGNSA. V was pared by 5 bases and J by 8 bases, with 4 bases of the junction left unmatched. The length of the CDR3 is 13 residues. CDR3 DNA: TGTGCCAGCAGCCCGGGACAGGGGGAGGGCTACACCTTC. Its translation: CASSPGQGEGYTF. The whole variable domain, remainder taken from reference TRBV7-2 and TRBJ1-2, is GAGVSQSPSNKVTEKGKDVELRCDPISGHTALYWYRQSLGQGLEFLIYFQGNSAPDKSGLPSDRFSAERTGGSVSTLTIQRTQQEDSAVYLCASSPGQGEGYTFGSGTRLTVV.

The gene calls are TRBV19 and TRBJ2-7; D is perhaps TRBD1 (5 bases). The CDR3 runs to 13 residues. CDR1 LNHDA and CDR2 SQIVND come from the germline V gene (reference sequence). The V end was cut by 5 bases, the J end by 4 bases, with 12 bases between. Here the CDR3 reads CASSVGALYEQYF. In DNA form, the CDR3 reads TGTGCCAGTAGTGTTGGGGCGCTTTACGAGCAGTACTTC.

This chain uses TRBV28 with TRBJ2-7; 9 bases align to TRBD1. The CDR3 sequence is 17 residues long. Germline V lookup: CDR1 MDHEN, CDR2 SYDVKM. Trimming removed 5 bases from V and 3 bases from J; junction bases left unmatched: 14. The CDR3 coding sequence is TGTGCCAGCAGTGTTACAGGGGGCGCTTCGTCATTCTACGAGCAGTACTTC. Translation gives CASSVTGGASSFYEQYF.

The gene calls are TRBV5-1 and TRBJ2-1; TRBD2 matches at 14 bases. Trimming cost V 3 bases and J 1 base; bases outside gene matches: 6. The length of the CDR3 is 18 residues. The germline CDR1 and CDR2 sequences are SGHRS and YFSETQ. CDR3 coding DNA: TGCGCCAGCAGCTCCGGACTAGCGGGAGGCCATTCCTACAATGAGCAGTTCTTC. It codes for CASSSGLAGGHSYNEQFF.

This chain joins TRBV2 and TRBJ1-1; D remains ambiguous. The V and J ends lost 7 bases and 0 bases respectively, with 9 bases between them. The germline gives CDR1 SNHLY, CDR2 FYNNEI. The CDR3 spans 13 residues. CDR3: CASTGEMNTEAFF. CDR3 DNA: TGTGCCAGCACGGGTGAGATGAACACTGAAGCTTTCTTT.

This chain joins TRBV10-3 and TRBJ1-6; 7 nucleotides align to TRBD1. V dropped 10 bases and J dropped 0; count of bases not matched to a gene: 6. Germline V gene data show CDR1 as ENHRY and CDR2 as SYGVKD. The CDR3 spans 15 residues. CDR3 sequence: CASKGQSSYNSPLHF. CDR3 coding DNA: TGTGCCAGCAAGGGACAGAGCTCCTATAATTCACCCCTCCACTTT.

The rearrangement links TRBV3-1 (or the pseudogene TRBV3-2) to TRBJ1-2, with no clear D. The germline gives CDR1 LGHDT, CDR2 YNNKEL (reference sequence). The germline V and J ends were trimmed by 0 bases and 3 bases, with 8 bases remaining between them. The CDR3 sequence is 14 residues long. The CDR3 DNA sequence: TGTGCCAGCAGCCAAGAACAAGTTTACTATGGCTACACCTTC. Translating gives CASSQEQVYYGYTF.

The chain combines TRBV14 with TRBJ2-5, with D perhaps TRBD1 or TRBD2 (5 bases each). Germline CDR1 and CDR2: SGHDN and FVKESK. Trimming shortened V by 6 bases and J by 5 bases, and 16 bases separated the two germline ends. The CDR3 contains 14 residues. In nucleotides, the CDR3 is TGTGCCAGCAGTCCCACAGGAGGAAGGGAGACCCAGTACTTC. Residues: CASSPTGGRETQYF.

In its sample, this clone was seen once. In nucleotides, the CDR3 is TGTGCCAGCACGGGGACGTGGGGCAATCAGCCCCAGCATTTT. Translating it yields CASTGTWGNQPQHF. The rearrangement links TRBV6-5 to TRBJ1-5; TRBD1 might be the D (5 bases). CDR3 size: 14 residues. The V and J ends lost 7 bases and 2 bases respectively, with 12 bases between them. Germline lookup yields CDR1 MNHEY and CDR2 SVGAGI.

In the case of this clone: Other nucleotide sequences in the sample specify the same CDR3. V is TRBV12-3 or TRBV12-4 and J is TRBJ2-3; D is uncertain. Between the trimmed V and J ends, which lost 3 bases and 5 bases, there was a span of 3 bases. This CDR3 contains 11 residues. The CDR3 DNA reads as TGTGCCAGCAGTTTGGTAGATACGCAGTATTTT. Encoded protein: CASSLVDTQYF.

The J gene is TRBJ2-7, the V gene TRBV2; D is unresolved. This CDR3 is built from 13 residues. The V gene's germline CDR1 is SNHLY and CDR2 FYNNEI. V gave up 3 bases and J gave up 2 bases, with 8 bases separating them. Here the CDR3 DNA reads TGTGCCAGCAGTGACGTCACCCCCTACGAGCAGTACTTC. Translating it yields CASSDVTPYEQYF. Full variable domain (missing parts from reference TRBV2 and TRBJ2-7): EPEVTQTPSHQVTQMGQEVILRCVPISNHLYFYWYRQILGQKVEFLVSFYNNEISEKSEIFDDQFSVERPDGSNFTLKIRSTKLEDSAMYFCASSDVTPYEQYFGPGTRLTVT.

The rearrangement joins TRBV6-6 to TRBJ2-3; D may be TRBD2 (5 bases). This CDR3 has 14 amino acids. CDR1 is MNHNY and CDR2 is SVGAGI in the germline V gene (reference sequence). Between the trimmed V and J ends, which lost 0 bases and 1 base, there was a span of 5 bases. CDR3 sequence reads: CASSYSGGTDTQYF. CDR3 bases: TGTGCCAGCAGTTACTCCGGGGGCACAGATACGCAGTATTTT.

The V and J genes are TRBV27 and TRBJ1-1, with 8 bases aligning to TRBD1. The V segment lost 9 bases and the J segment 6 bases; nucleotides outside the gene matches: 15. The germline CDR1 and CDR2 sequences are MNHEY and SMNVEV (reference sequence). The CDR3 is made up of 15 amino acids. CDR3 protein: CASFPGQEIGAEAFF. CDR3 sequence (DNA): TGTGCCAGTTTTCCGGGACAGGAGATTGGCGCTGAAGCTTTCTTT.

The rearrangement links TRBV14 to TRBJ1-5, with D unclear. Trimming stripped 1 base from V and 2 bases from J, with 6 bases between. CDR1 SGHDN and CDR2 FVKESK come from the germline V gene. The CDR3 totals 14 residues. The CDR3 region has the DNA TGTGCCAGCAGCCAAGGCGGAGGCAATCAGCCCCAGCATTTT. This translates into CASSQGGGNQPQHF.

The V gene is TRBV5-6, the J gene TRBJ2-3, with 7 bases aligning to TRBD2. There are 17 residues in the CDR3. The germline CDR1 and CDR2 sequences are SGHDT and YYEEEE. The V segment lost 1 base and the J segment 3 bases; nucleotides outside the gene matches: 11. The CDR3 is CASSLKRGGSMTDTQYF. CDR3 in DNA: TGTGCCAGCAGCTTGAAACGCGGCGGGAGTATGACAGATACGCAGTATTTT.

The V gene is TRBV10-3, the J gene TRBJ2-1; 8 bases map to TRBD2. CDR3 size: 22 residues. J was trimmed by 5 bases and V by 0 bases; bases with no gene match: 24. Per germline, CDR1 ENHRY and CDR2 SYGVKD. The CDR3 region has the DNA TGTGCCATCAGTGAGTCGAGGGTCCGGGAGGGCTCCGAACTCCTCCGTAACAATGAGCAGTTCTTC. This translates into CAISESRVREGSELLRNNEQFF.

The J gene is TRBJ2-1, the V gene TRBV6-2 or TRBV6-3; 9 bases are shared with TRBD2. CDR3 length: 14 amino acids. With V trimmed by 2 bases and J by 14 bases, 10 bases remained unmatched. Per the germline V gene, CDR1 is MNHEY and CDR2 is SVGEGT. This chain's CDR3 is CASSYDISGSVEFF. CDR3 DNA sequence: TGTGCCAGCAGTTACGATATTAGCGGGAGTGTCGAGTTCTTC.

The rearrangement links TRBV2 to TRBJ1-2, with 8 bases aligning to TRBD1. Germline V lookup: CDR1 SNHLY, CDR2 FYNNEI. Germline trimming cut 6 bases from V and 6 bases from J; bases unmatched to any gene: 12. This CDR3 spans 15 amino acids. CDR3 bases: TGTGCCAGCAGAGACGGACAGGGAATAGGTAATGGCTACACCTTC. Translation gives CASRDGQGIGNGYTF.

The chain links TRBV6-2 or TRBV6-3 to TRBJ1-5; weak D call: TRBD1 (5 bases). The CDR3 contains 16 residues. With 2 bases removed from V and 0 bases from J, the gap between germline ends came to 11 bases. Germline-derived CDR1 and CDR2 are MNHEY and SVGEGT. As DNA, the CDR3 is TGTGCCAGCAGTTACAGTACAGGCTATAGCAATCAGCCCCAGCATTTT. Amino acids: CASSYSTGYSNQPQHF.

The chain joins TRBV21-1 to TRBJ2-6; the listed D gene, TRBD2, was not tested against the DNA. TRBV21-1 is tagged as a pseudogene. CDR3 length: 16 amino acids. The CDR3 reads CASGSRIKSGANVLTF. CDR3 nucleotides: TGTGCCAGTGGGAGCAGGATTAAGTCTGGGGCCAACGTCCTGACTTTC.

The chain joins TRBV10-3 to TRBJ1-4; D remains unclear. The CDR3 is 13 amino acids. V lost 2 bases to trimming and J lost 4 bases, with 5 bases between them. CDR1 and CDR2 (germline): ENHRY, SYGVKD. The CDR3 sequence: CAISEGLNEKLFF. CDR3 bases: TGTGCCATCAGTGAGGGTCTTAATGAAAAACTGTTTTTT.